Listed below are T cell receptor beta chains from one sample, sequenced in a study of blood T cell repertoires in COVID-19. TCRdb's copy holds only in-frame clones and misses some; the assay was immunoSEQ multiplex PCR. This table holds approximately 220,000 clones, 85% to 90% found once. Material: peripheral blood. The receptors shown here come from a woman between 45 and 60 years old with acute or convalescent COVID-19. CDR3s include the opening cysteine and the closing phenylalanine or tryptophan. Each record gives: clone size, J gene, D gene, CDR3 length, V gene, CDR3 protein, CDR3 DNA. D genes are given only for firm matches. Only some rows state a clone size, as once, few, many or a class for expanded clones.

NA,TRBJ2-3,NA,12,TRBV24-1,CATSARGDTQYF,TGTGCCACCAGTGCACGGGGAGATACGCAGTATTTT
NA,TRBJ2-2,TRBD2,14,TRBV19,CASSIRGGTGELFF,TGTGCCAGTAGTATACGGGGGGGGACCGGGGAGCTGTTTTTT
NA,TRBJ2-7,TRBD1,13,TRBV3-1/TRBV3-2,CASSETGKNEQYF,TGTGCCAGCAGTGAGACAGGGAAGAACGAGCAGTACTTC
NA,TRBJ2-7,NA,12,TRBV7-9,CASSHSVYEQYF,TGTGCCAGCAGCCACTCCGTCTACGAGCAGTACTTC
once,TRBJ2-7,NA,13,TRBV6-2/TRBV6-3,CASSPTGTYEQYF,TGTGCCAGCAGCCCCACCGGGACCTACGAGCAGTACTTC
NA,TRBJ1-6,NA,12,TRBV12-3/TRBV12-4,CASRHRNSPLHF,TGTGCCAGCAGGCACAGGAATTCACCCCTCCACTTT
NA,TRBJ2-7,NA,13,TRBV4-3,CASSPRLEGEQYF,TGCGCCAGCAGCCCCCGACTAGAAGGCGAGCAGTACTTC
NA,TRBJ2-3,TRBD2,14,TRBV3-1/TRBV3-2,CASSRDSGRDTQYF,TGTGCCAGCAGCCGAGATAGCGGGAGAGATACGCAGTATTTT
once,TRBJ1-1,NA,15,TRBV24-1,CATSDSLRVNTEAFF,TGTGCCACCAGTGATTCCCTCCGGGTGAACACTGAAGCTTTCTTT
few,TRBJ1-1,NA,14,TRBV10-2,CASSDSSNLAEAFF,TGCGCCAGCAGCGACTCTTCCAATTTGGCTGAAGCTTTCTTT
NA,TRBJ2-1,TRBD2,19,TRBV11-3,CASSQGLAGAQSSYNEQFF,TGTGCCAGCAGTCAGGGACTAGCGGGGGCCCAGAGCTCCTACAATGAGCAGTTCTTC
NA,TRBJ1-2,NA,12,TRBV30,CAWSVIEFGYTF,TGTGCCTGGAGTGTAATCGAGTTCGGCTACACCTTC